This T cell receptor beta chain comes out of a study of blood T cell repertoires in COVID-19. Study-level background: Material from acute and convalescent COVID-19 was sourced from the United States, Italy and Spain.

Here immunoSEQ multiplex PCR was the method, and the copy in TCRdb shows in-frame clones only, minus some. The data contain around 200,000 clones, about nine tenths of them seen just once; the ten biggest clones take up approximately 1.1%. Per germline, CDR1 LGHNA and CDR2 YSLEER. Trimming cost V 1 base and J 2 bases, with 16 bases left between them. The CDR3 runs 17 residues. The age range of participants was about 18 to 95 years, with residence in about two dozen US areas. All recovered Cohort 3 donors got two negative PCRs, got clearance, or saw symptom resolution. This receptor was identified in a man younger than 40 who had recovered from COVID-19. The sample was PBMCs or T cells enriched from blood (not recorded which). This chain connects TRBV4-3 to TRBJ2-3; a weak D match, TRBD2 (5 bases). CDR3 protein: CASSQGAGRALTDTQYF. The CDR3 DNA reads TGCGCCAGCAGCCAAGGGGCTGGGCGGGCCCTCACAGATACGCAGTATTTT.